This T cell receptor beta chain was retrieved from a study of CD8 T cells in Susac syndrome. General observations from the study: In Susac patients, clonal expansion was not detected in CD4+ cells.

Reverse transcription used about 0.5 to 1 ug RNA and random hexamers. Coverage of TCR beta CDR3 amplification by immunoSEQ multiplex PCR extended to 54 Vbeta and 13 Jbeta. A single record per CDR3 protein comes from TCRdb applying MiXCR to the immunoSEQ multiplex PCR reads. In the table there are around 170,000 distinct CDR3 sequences, roughly 94% of which are singletons. Germline V lookup: CDR1 LGHNA, CDR2 YSLEER. CDR3 length: 14 amino acids. Trimming took off 0 bases at V and 7 bases at J, with 10 bases between the two ends. A remark on this clonotype: No antigen is known for it.

CD8+ and CD4+ T cells taken from blood had their TCR beta sequenced. The patients with Susac syndrome were individuals who fulfilled the recently defined diagnostic criteria for disease that was either definite or probable. The sequenced sample consisted of CD4+ T cells from PBMCs. This chain joins TRBV4-3 and TRBJ1-5; D remains unclear. The sequence came from a human donor with Susac syndrome. In nucleotides, the CDR3 is TGCGCCAGCAGCCAAGAGGAGGGTTTCCAGCCCCAGCATTTT. Translating it yields CASSQEEGFQPQHF.